This T cell receptor beta chain is from a study of T cell responses to AZD1222 COVID-19 vaccine (dated by TCRdb to about 2021). Study-wide context: AZD1222 recipients given second doses at about 4 weeks or at about 12 weeks were pooled, since spike-specific TCR depth and breadth were not found to differ between the two schedules. A total of around 240 trial participants underwent TCR sequencing, of whom under 220 had received two doses of AZD1222 and about 25 had received two doses of the MenACWY control vaccine. Enrollment into the trials was organized by age into subgroups of 18-55, 56-69 and 70-plus years, and those subgroups contained roughly 150, 30 and 60 TCR-sequenced participants, respectively. The full study reports these points: The 56-69-year group was small, and its depth increase did not reach significance, likely because of low power. Reportedly, close to half of the unique spike-specific TCRs recognized epitopes lying outside the regions that are mutated in the B.1.351 and B.1.1.7 variants. After two AZD1222 doses, spike-specific TCR breadth and depth were significantly higher than at day 0 and than in MenACWY recipients. Conclusions about previously exposed vaccinees were limited because only a handful of AZD1222 recipients were SARS-CoV-2 seropositive at baseline. Participants were mostly white British, with more females than males. The authors suggested clonal diversity may have been underestimated. No day 14 peak-response samples were available, so repertoires were characterized only after the peak T cell response. The vaccine-associated CD4 TCRs covered the entire spike protein, and the dominant responses fell in regions 160-218 and 743-854.

The germline V gene sets CDR1 to LGHNA and CDR2 to YSLEER. Trimming removed 0 bases from V and 3 bases from J, leaving 27 bases between the germline ends. Reading from cysteine to phenylalanine, the CDR3 counts 21 amino acids. Only the CDR3 region is kept as DNA, spanning 63 bases read in frame from base 1. A word on this clone: Its antigen is unknown. Per-base quality was not reported, and no clone a single base away is much larger than it.

This specimen's time point label, per the study, means: baseline before first vaccination. The vaccinee samples were drawn from two UK trials, COV001 and COV002, one of which was a single-blind randomized controlled phase 2/3 trial testing AZD1222 (ChAdOx1 nCoV-19) in healthy adults. For TCRbeta chain sequencing, PBMC samples were collected from trial participants at day 0 and at day 28 after the second dose. The CDR3 regions of human TCRbeta chains were analyzed by immunosequencing. The authors' pipeline ran thus. Repertoire TCRs were matched against a reference library of SARS-CoV-2-specific TCRs generated with the MIRA antigen-specificity platform. Breadth was defined as the fraction of unique TCRs that were SARS-CoV-2-associated. Depth was defined as the fraction of total T cells that were SARS-CoV-2-associated. Each spike-specific TCR was assigned to its reactive spike region and to a CD4 or CD8 class using the MIRA data. Log10-transformed breadth and depth values were compared by one-way ANOVA with Sidak's multiple comparisons tests. In TCRdb, the immuneACCESS table is reduced to in-frame sequences with V and J assigned. These tables do not hold every clone; where another copy was compared, an unresolved V gene accounts for under half, and the others remain unexplained. D and trimming come from the DNA, and the V and J calls and clone size come from that table. The sample table shows 95,000 to 100,000 clones, and more than 80% are seen once. Jointly, the top ten make up about an eighth of the sample.

Rearrangement joined TRBV4-3 to TRBJ2-1; the D match is possibly TRBD1 or TRBD2, with 6 bases aligned in each. The sequence came from an adult in good health. Sequencing used peripheral blood, obtained on day 0 of AZD1222 vaccination. The bases read TGCGCCAGCAGCCAAGATGGCGGCCAGGGAGGCGGGAAGGGGGTCTACAATGAGCAGTTCTTC. Its product reads: CASSQDGGQGGGKGVYNEQFF.